This TCR beta chain was sequenced in a study of identical twins. Overall study results and limits: Twin pairs' shared out-of-frame alpha sequences were enriched in low generation probability. It was possible that invariant MAIT and iNKT cells partly confounded the zero-insertion analyses.

Per germline, CDR1 MNHEY and CDR2 SMNVEV (reference sequence). V trimming: 7 bases; J trimming: 4 bases; junction bases outside the gene matches: 4. The CDR3 length is 14 residues. TCRdb ran MiXCR on the 5' RACE reads and lists one entry per CDR3 protein. The table records around 160,000 distinct CDR3 sequences, around 3.6% of them present only once. This clonotype was observed at least ten times. What it binds is unknown. The material sequenced was memory T cells sorted from blood. The receptor was isolated from a man aged 18 to 30 in good health. V and J are TRBV27 and TRBJ1-6, with TRBD1 matching over 7 bases. CDR3 bases: TGTGCCAGCAATCCGGGACAGTATAATTCACCCCTCCACTTT. Encoded protein: CASNPGQYNSPLHF.